The present TCR beta chain was sequenced within a study of T cell repertoires in cytomegalovirus infection. Study-wide results and limits: Cumulative frequency (of public TCR beta family members) identified carriers of CMV plus the relevant HLA.

One entry per CDR3 protein, called by TCRdb with MiXCR from the reads. The data contain about 190,000 distinct CDR3 sequences, 28% of them singletons. For this clonotype: Its antigen is still unknown.

The ends lost 5 bases at V and 1 base at J; junction bases unmatched: 8. This CDR3 comprises 15 residues. Germline-derived CDR1 and CDR2 are DFQATT and SNEGSKA (reference sequence). This TCR was recovered from a human donor in good health (CMV status not recorded). Some clones in this sample may be carry-over from other donors' samples. Specimen: PBMCs. The V gene is TRBV20-1, the J gene TRBJ1-5, with TRBD1 matching over 7 bases. This CDR3 is CSALDPQGSNQPQHF. In DNA, the CDR3 is TGCAGTGCTTTGGACCCACAGGGGAGCAATCAGCCCCAGCATTTT.